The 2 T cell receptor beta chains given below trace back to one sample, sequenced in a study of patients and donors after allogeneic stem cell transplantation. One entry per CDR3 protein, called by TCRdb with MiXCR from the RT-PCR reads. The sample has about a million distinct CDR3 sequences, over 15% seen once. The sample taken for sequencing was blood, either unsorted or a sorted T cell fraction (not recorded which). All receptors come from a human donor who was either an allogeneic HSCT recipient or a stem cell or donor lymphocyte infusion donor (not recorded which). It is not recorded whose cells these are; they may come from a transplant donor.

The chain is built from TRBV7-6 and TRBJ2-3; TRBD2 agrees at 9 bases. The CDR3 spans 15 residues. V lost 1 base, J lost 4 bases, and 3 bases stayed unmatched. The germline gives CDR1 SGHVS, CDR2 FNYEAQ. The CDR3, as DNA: TGTGCCAGCAGCTTAGTCCGGACTAGCGCAGATACGCAGTATTTT. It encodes CASSLVRTSADTQYF. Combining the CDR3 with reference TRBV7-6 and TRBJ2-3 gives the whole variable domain GAGVSQSPRYKVTKRGQDVALRCDPISGHVSLYWYRQALGQGPEFLTYFNYEAQQDKSGLPNDRFSAERPEGSISTLTIQRTEQRDSAMYRCASSLVRTSADTQYFGPGTRLTVL.

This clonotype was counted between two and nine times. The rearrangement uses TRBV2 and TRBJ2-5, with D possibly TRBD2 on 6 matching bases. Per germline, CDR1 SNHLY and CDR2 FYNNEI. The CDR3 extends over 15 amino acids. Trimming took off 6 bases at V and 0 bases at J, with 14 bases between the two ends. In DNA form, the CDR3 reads TGTGCCAGCAGAGCGACCATAGCGGACCAAGAGACCCAGTACTTC. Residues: CASRATIADQETQYF.